This entry lists 29 T cell receptor beta chains sequenced from one sample in a study of cytomegalovirus exposure and HLA in healthy donors. The method was immunoSEQ multiplex PCR; TCRdb's version includes in-frame clones alone and lacks a portion of them. The data hold more than 110,000 clones, with 94% observed a single time. Source material: PBMCs. The source of these receptors is a man between 18 and 29 years old in good health and CMV-seropositive.

In this sample, this clone turned up once. The rearrangement joins TRBV27 to TRBJ2-7, with 10 bases fitting TRBD2. Per the germline V gene, CDR1 is MNHEY and CDR2 is SMNVEV (reference sequence). The CDR3 loop spans 14 amino acids. The J segment lost 1 base and the V segment lost 4 bases, leaving 1 base of the junction unmatched. DNA of the CDR3: TGTGCCAGCAGTTCAGCGGGAGGGTCCTACGAGCAGTACTTC. Protein product: CASSSAGGSYEQYF.

The chain is built from TRBV28 and TRBJ1-3, with 9 bases matching TRBD1. The CDR3 contains 17 residues. With V trimmed by 5 bases and J by 4 bases, 12 bases remained unmatched. CDR1 and CDR2 from the germline V gene are MDHEN and SYDVKM. The CDR3 region is CASSAPPGTGYGNTIYF. In nucleotides, the CDR3 is TGTGCCAGCAGTGCCCCCCCGGGGACAGGGTACGGAAACACCATATATTTT.

DNA for the CDR3: TGTGCCTGGAGTGTACGGGGGTTGGAGACCCAGTACTTC. It encodes CAWSVRGLETQYF. The J gene is TRBJ2-5, the V gene TRBV30, with D perhaps matching TRBD2 (6 bases). V shed 0 bases and J shed 5 bases, with 10 bases lying between them. CDR3 length: 13 amino acids. From germline, CDR1 is GTSNPN and CDR2 SVGIG (reference sequence).

J is TRBJ1-4 and V is TRBV4-1; maybe TRBD1 (5 bases). The germline gives CDR1 MGHRA, CDR2 YSYEKL. CDR3 length: 16 residues. Trimming shortened V by 4 bases and J by 0 bases, and 12 bases separated the two germline ends. The CDR3, as DNA: TGCGCCAGCAGCCCCCGGCGACAGTCAACTAATGAAAAACTGTTTTTT. As protein: CASSPRRQSTNEKLFF.

The chain has TRBV2 and TRBJ1-1; D is uncertain. This CDR3 spans 12 amino acids. The V gene's germline CDR1 is SNHLY and CDR2 FYNNEI. Trimming took off 4 bases at V and 5 bases at J, with 8 bases between the two ends. This CDR3 reads CASSVVRTEAFF. CDR3 DNA: TGTGCCAGCAGTGTGGTGAGGACTGAAGCTTTCTTT.

This CDR3 is CASSPRRLGLAGDAVWNEQYF. In nucleotides, the CDR3 is TGTGCCAGCAGTCCGCGCCGTTTGGGACTAGCGGGAGATGCGGTTTGGAACGAGCAGTACTTC. J is TRBJ2-7 and V is TRBV28, with TRBD2 matching 14 bases. This CDR3 is built from 21 residues. The trim removed 5 bases at V and 5 bases at J, leaving 23 bases unmatched. The germline CDR1 and CDR2 sequences are MDHEN and SYDVKM.

V and J are TRBV6-5 and TRBJ2-7, with 9 bases aligning to TRBD1. The ends lost 4 bases at V and 4 bases at J; junction bases unmatched: 11. Germline V gene lookup returns CDR1 MNHEY and CDR2 SVGAGI. The CDR3 totals 16 residues. The CDR3, as DNA: TGTGCCAGCAGTTTTTCCCCACAGGGGGCGCAATACGAGCAGTACTTC. It codes for CASSFSPQGAQYEQYF.

The chain employs TRBV11-3 and TRBJ1-2; perhaps TRBD1 as D (6 bases). The CDR3 runs to 15 residues. The germline gives CDR1 SGHNT, CDR2 YENEEA. V lost 5 bases to trimming and J lost 1 base, with 14 bases between them. The DNA for the CDR3 is TGTGCCAGCAGCAAACGGGACACTGATAACTATGGCTACACCTTC. As protein: CASSKRDTDNYGYTF.

The chain is built from TRBV7-6 and TRBJ1-1; D perhaps matches TRBD1 (5 bases). The CDR3 has 13 residues. Germline values: CDR1 SGHVS, CDR2 FNYEAQ. Trimming removed 5 bases at V and 0 bases at J, with 7 bases between. DNA of the CDR3: TGTGCCAGCAGCCAGGACATGAACACTGAAGCTTTCTTT. Its protein product is CASSQDMNTEAFF.

The rearrangement uses TRBV10-3 and TRBJ1-5, with 11 bases aligning to TRBD1. The CDR3 totals 15 residues. With 3 bases clipped from V and 5 bases from J, the junction kept 3 bases outside the gene matches. Germline-derived CDR1 and CDR2 are ENHRY and SYGVKD. Here the CDR3 reads CAISEPGQGDQPQHF. The DNA of the CDR3 is TGTGCCATCAGTGAACCGGGACAGGGGGATCAGCCCCAGCATTTT.

V and J are TRBV4-1 and TRBJ1-5; 9 bases agree with TRBD1. Germline V gene data show CDR1 as MGHRA and CDR2 as YSYEKL. The CDR3 is made up of 15 amino acids. Trimming took 3 bases from V and 4 from J; bases not matched to a gene: 4. The DNA for the CDR3 is TGCGCCAGCAGCCATTCCGGGACAGGGAATCAGCCCCAGCATTTT. This translates into CASSHSGTGNQPQHF.

The chain couples TRBV5-1 to TRBJ1-1, with a possible D match to TRBD1 (5 bases). This CDR3 has 14 residues. Germline V gene lookup returns CDR1 SGHRS and CDR2 YFSETQ. V was pared by 4 bases and J by 0 bases, with 10 bases between. CDR3 bases: TGCGCCAGCAGCCCGGGACTGTTGAACACTGAAGCTTTCTTT. Its translation: CASSPGLLNTEAFF.

The V gene is TRBV9, the J gene TRBJ2-1; TRBD2 matches 13 bases. The CDR3 runs 16 residues. The J segment lost 8 bases and the V segment lost 2 bases, leaving 7 bases of the junction unmatched. In germline, CDR1 is SGDLS, CDR2 YYNGEE. The CDR3 sequence is CASSVGTSGISYEQFF. CDR3 bases: TGTGCCAGCAGCGTGGGGACTAGCGGGATAAGCTATGAGCAGTTCTTC.

The chain employs TRBV18 and TRBJ2-5; 9 nucleotides match TRBD2. The CDR3 has 18 residues. From germline, CDR1 is KGHSH and CDR2 LQKENI. V lost 2 bases to trimming and J lost 4 bases; unmatched junction nucleotides: 14. The DNA for the CDR3 is TGTGCCAGCTCACCAGTGGCTAGCGGGATCACGGAGGGAGAGACCCAGTACTTC. It encodes CASSPVASGITEGETQYF.

The chain uses TRBV2 and TRBJ1-1; D perhaps matches TRBD1 (6 bases). This CDR3 is 13 amino acids long. Germline-derived CDR1 and CDR2 are SNHLY and FYNNEI. V was shortened by 7 bases and J by 0 bases, with 9 bases between the two germline ends. CDR3: CASTAGVNTEAFF. CDR3 in DNA: TGTGCCAGCACGGCAGGGGTGAACACTGAAGCTTTCTTT.

This sequence joins TRBV7-8 and TRBJ1-3, with D perhaps TRBD1 (6 bases). The CDR3 is 14 residues long. V lost 5 bases to trimming and J lost 6 bases, with 14 bases between them. Germline CDR1 SGHVS, CDR2 FQNEAQ. CDR3 coding DNA: TGTGCCAGCAGCGGGACCCACAGGGAAAACACCATATATTTT. This translates into CASSGTHRENTIYF.

The chain employs TRBV27 and TRBJ2-1, with a tentative D call TRBD2 (6 bases). The CDR3 contains 15 residues. The V end was cut by 8 bases, the J end by 5 bases, with 19 bases between. CDR1 MNHEY and CDR2 SMNVEV come from the germline V gene (reference sequence). The CDR3 region is CASGWGGSLNNEQFF. The CDR3 region has the DNA TGTGCCAGCGGTTGGGGAGGTAGTCTAAACAATGAGCAGTTCTTC.

This clone was picked up a small number of times. The chain recombines TRBV5-4 with TRBJ1-5; maybe TRBD1 (5 bases). V lost 4 bases to trimming and J lost 3 bases, with 8 bases between them. This CDR3 comprises 13 residues. Germline CDR1 is SGHNT and CDR2 is YYREEE (reference sequence). CDR3 nucleotides: TGTGCCAGCAGCGTGGACAACAATCAGCCCCAGCATTTT. Amino acid sequence: CASSVDNNQPQHF.

The chain joins TRBV18 to TRBJ2-1; tentative D call: TRBD2 (5 bases). This CDR3 comprises 14 residues. Germline V gene data show CDR1 as KGHSH and CDR2 as LQKENI. V dropped 2 bases and J dropped 4 bases, with 9 bases sitting between them. CDR3 region: CASSPTEEYNEQFF. Here the CDR3 DNA reads TGTGCCAGCTCACCAACGGAGGAATACAATGAGCAGTTCTTC.

The chain combines TRBV5-6 with TRBJ2-7; 9 bases match TRBD1. V lost 5 bases and J lost 5; bases outside the gene matches: 14. The CDR3 is 16 amino acids. CDR1 and CDR2 (germline): SGHDT, YYEEEE. CDR3 sequence: CASSPAPGTGSNEQYF. The CDR3 nucleotides read TGTGCCAGCAGTCCCGCCCCGGGGACAGGGTCCAACGAGCAGTACTTC.

This clone was recorded only once. The V gene is TRBV6-5, the J gene TRBJ2-2; D gene ambiguous. V was pared by 2 bases and J by 2 bases, with 9 bases between. CDR1 is MNHEY, CDR2 SVGAGI, per germline. The CDR3 contains 15 residues. The CDR3 protein is CASSYTWRNTGELFF. In DNA, the CDR3 is TGTGCCAGCAGTTACACATGGAGAAACACCGGGGAGCTGTTTTTT.

This sequence joins TRBV13 and TRBJ2-2; D ambiguous. Trimming stripped 0 bases from V and 7 bases from J, with 9 bases between. The CDR3 length is 14 residues. Germline CDR1 and CDR2: PRHDT and FYEKMQ (reference sequence). CDR3 nucleotides: TGTGCCAGCAGCTTAGGGCTAGTGGGCGGGGAGCTGTTTTTT. It encodes CASSLGLVGGELFF.

CDR3 sequence (DNA): TGTGCCAGCACCGGGACAGGGTGGGGCTATGGCTACACCTTC. Translating gives CASTGTGWGYGYTF. The chain is built from TRBV28 and TRBJ1-2; 9 bases are a match to TRBD1. Germline-derived CDR1 and CDR2 are MDHEN and SYDVKM. The V segment lost 7 bases and the J segment 4 bases; nucleotides outside the gene matches: 7. The CDR3 is made up of 14 amino acids.

The V and J genes are TRBV23-1 and TRBJ1-1; TRBD1 matches 8 bases. TRBV23-1 is an ORF; its function is uncertain. The CDR3 loop spans 14 amino acids. V trimming: 5 bases; J trimming: 7 bases; junction bases outside the gene matches: 9. CDR3 in DNA: TGCGCCAGCAGTAGGCGACAGGGGTACGGTGAAGCTTTCTTT. Translating gives CASSRRQGYGEAFF.

On this clone itself: This specimen includes other DNA sequences encoding the same CDR3. V is TRBV5-4 and J is TRBJ2-7; D ambiguous. This CDR3 is built from 14 residues. Germline V gives CDR1 SGHNT, CDR2 YYREEE (reference sequence). Trimming left V 0 bases short and J 0 bases short, with 7 bases between. CDR3 nucleotide sequence: TGTGCCAGCAGCTTGGACAGAAGCTCCTACGAGCAGTACTTC. Its protein product is CASSLDRSSYEQYF.

This chain links TRBV5-1 with TRBJ2-7; D is unclear. The CDR3 loop spans 13 amino acids. The V end was cut by 1 base, the J end by 0 bases, with 5 bases between. Germline V gives CDR1 SGHRS, CDR2 YFSETQ. CDR3 sequence reads: CASSLYSSYEQYF. In DNA form, the CDR3 reads TGCGCCAGCAGCTTGTATAGCTCCTACGAGCAGTACTTC.

The V and J genes are TRBV30 and TRBJ1-5; possibly TRBD1 for D (5 bases). Germline V gives CDR1 GTSNPN, CDR2 SVGIG (reference sequence). The CDR3 is 18 residues long. The germline V and J ends were trimmed by 2 bases and 2 bases, with 22 bases remaining between them. The DNA of the CDR3 is TGTGCCTGGAGTCCCACCGGGCCAGGGTTGGTGGGCAATCAGCCCCAGCATTTT. It yields the protein CAWSPTGPGLVGNQPQHF.

The V call is TRBV10-3, the J call TRBJ2-7; D not certain. Per germline, CDR1 ENHRY and CDR2 SYGVKD. This CDR3 is built from 15 residues. The V and J ends lost 2 bases and 0 bases respectively, with 11 bases between them. The CDR3 coding sequence is TGTGCCATCAGTGAGACCCAGGCGAACTCCTACGAGCAGTACTTC. Translated, it gives CAISETQANSYEQYF.

This clone appeared a single time. The CDR3 nucleotides are TGCGCCAGCAGGCCCTGGGACAGGAGACTGTATGGCTACACCTTC. Amino acids: CASRPWDRRLYGYTF. J is TRBJ1-2 and V is TRBV4-1; 8 nucleotides match TRBD1. This CDR3 contains 15 residues. The trim removed 6 bases at V and 5 bases at J, leaving 11 bases unmatched. Germline V gene lookup returns CDR1 MGHRA and CDR2 YSYEKL.